This T cell receptor beta chain was captured in a study of blood T cell repertoires in COVID-19. About the research overall: Sample material is recorded as cDNA or gDNA derived from T cells, B-cell-depleted T cells, or PBMCs.

Trimming took 4 bases from V and 0 from J, leaving 16 bases between them. Germline CDR1 is SGHTA and CDR2 is FQGNSA. This CDR3 comprises 18 residues. Some clones are missing from TCRdb's copy, which holds only in-frame ones; the method was immunoSEQ multiplex PCR. Of hundreds of thousands of clones listed, 75% to 90% are singletons. The clonotype originates from a woman in her sixties or seventies with active or convalescent COVID-19. This chain joins TRBV7-2 and TRBJ2-6, with D perhaps matching TRBD2 (6 bases). Sequencing input: peripheral blood. The CDR3 nucleotides are TGTGCCAGCAGCTCCCGGGGGTTCCTCAGCTCTGGGGCCAACGTCCTGACTTTC. Its protein is CASSSRGFLSSGANVLTF.